These T cell receptor beta chains were read from a single sample in a study of blood T cell repertoires in COVID-19. Assay: immunoSEQ multiplex PCR; the TCRdb copy retains only in-frame clones and omits some. The sample includes some 220,000 clones, approximately 85% of them seen just once. Sequencing was carried out using peripheral blood. Every receptor here comes from a man aged 45 to 65 with COVID-19, enrolled during active disease. Each CDR3 is given with its conserved first and last residue. The order of the fields is clone size, D gene, V gene, J gene, CDR3 DNA, CDR3 protein. A D gene is named only where the DNA matches it firmly. Clone size is stated in some rows and not others, as once, few, many or a class when expanded.

abundance: NA; d_gene: NA; v_gene: TRBV21-1; j_gene: TRBJ2-1; CDR3nt: TGTGCCCGTGGGAGGTCTAGCTCCTACAATGAGCAGTTCTTC; CDR3aa: CARGRSSSYNEQFF
abundance: once; d_gene: TRBD2; v_gene: TRBV5-8; j_gene: TRBJ2-1; CDR3nt: TGTGCCAGCAGCCCTGGGACTAGCGGGCGGATTAGAACCTACAATGAGCAGTTCTTC; CDR3aa: CASSPGTSGRIRTYNEQFF
abundance: NA; d_gene: TRBD1; v_gene: TRBV5-4; j_gene: TRBJ1-2; CDR3nt: TGTGCCAGCCGGGGACAGGGGGCGTTGAACTATGGCTACACCTTC; CDR3aa: CASRGQGALNYGYTF
abundance: NA; d_gene: TRBD2; v_gene: TRBV7-2; j_gene: TRBJ2-5; CDR3nt: TGTGCCAGCAGCGCCTCAGCGGGGGACCAAGAGACCCAGTACTTC; CDR3aa: CASSASAGDQETQYF
abundance: NA; d_gene: TRBD1; v_gene: TRBV11-3; j_gene: TRBJ2-7; CDR3nt: TGTGCCAGCAGCTACGGGACAGGTCCGTCCTACGAGCAGTACTTC; CDR3aa: CASSYGTGPSYEQYF
abundance: NA; d_gene: NA; v_gene: TRBV9; j_gene: TRBJ1-5; CDR3nt: TGTGCCAGCAGCGTAGGACTTGGTCAGCCCCAGCATTTT; CDR3aa: CASSVGLGQPQHF
abundance: NA; d_gene: TRBD1; v_gene: TRBV6-5; j_gene: TRBJ1-2; CDR3nt: TGTGCCAGCAGCGGACAGGGGCTCGGCTACACCTTC; CDR3aa: CASSGQGLGYTF
abundance: NA; d_gene: TRBD1; v_gene: TRBV27; j_gene: TRBJ2-1; CDR3nt: TGTGCCAGCGGAGTAGGGGACAGATACAATGAGCAGTTCTTC; CDR3aa: CASGVGDRYNEQFF
abundance: NA; d_gene: NA; v_gene: TRBV24-1; j_gene: TRBJ1-1; CDR3nt: TGTGCCACCAGGAACACAAAGAACACTGAAGCTTTCTTT; CDR3aa: CATRNTKNTEAFF
abundance: NA; d_gene: NA; v_gene: TRBV28; j_gene: TRBJ2-3; CDR3nt: TGTGCCAGCAGTTTGGGACATATCACAGATACGCAGTATTTT; CDR3aa: CASSLGHITDTQYF
abundance: once; d_gene: NA; v_gene: TRBV11-2; j_gene: TRBJ2-7; CDR3nt: TGTGCCAGCAGCTTATCAGGATCGATCTACGAGCAGTACTTC; CDR3aa: CASSLSGSIYEQYF
abundance: NA; d_gene: TRBD1; v_gene: TRBV18; j_gene: TRBJ1-1; CDR3nt: TGTGCCAGCTCACCTAGGGACAGGGGGTATAACACTGAAGCTTTCTTT; CDR3aa: CASSPRDRGYNTEAFF
abundance: NA; d_gene: TRBD2; v_gene: TRBV30; j_gene: TRBJ2-7; CDR3nt: TGTGCCTGGAGTGACACCGGGACTAGCGGTACGAAGCAGTACTTC; CDR3aa: CAWSDTGTSGTKQYF
abundance: NA; d_gene: TRBD1; v_gene: TRBV11-3; j_gene: TRBJ2-2; CDR3nt: TGTGCCAGCAGCTCTCCCGGGACAGAGAACACCGGGGAGCTGTTTTTT; CDR3aa: CASSSPGTENTGELFF
abundance: NA; d_gene: TRBD1; v_gene: TRBV7-9; j_gene: TRBJ1-2; CDR3nt: TGTGCCAGCAGCTCCCTACCGGGACAGGGGGCCTATGGCTACACCTTC; CDR3aa: CASSSLPGQGAYGYTF
abundance: NA; d_gene: TRBD2; v_gene: TRBV30; j_gene: TRBJ2-3; CDR3nt: TGTGCCTGCCCCCCCAGCGGGGGCTTTGCAGATACGCAGTATTTT; CDR3aa: CACPPSGGFADTQYF
abundance: NA; d_gene: TRBD1; v_gene: TRBV29-1; j_gene: TRBJ2-7; CDR3nt: TGCAGCGCCTACCGGGACAGGGGAGACGAGCAGTACTTC; CDR3aa: CSAYRDRGDEQYF
abundance: NA; d_gene: NA; v_gene: TRBV19; j_gene: TRBJ1-1; CDR3nt: TGTGCCAGTAGTAGGAGTGGGAACACTGAAGCTTTCTTT; CDR3aa: CASSRSGNTEAFF
abundance: NA; d_gene: TRBD1; v_gene: TRBV4-1; j_gene: TRBJ1-4; CDR3nt: TGCGCCAGCAGCCGCGGGACAGGCGAGGAAAAACTGTTTTTT; CDR3aa: CASSRGTGEEKLFF
abundance: few; d_gene: TRBD1; v_gene: TRBV6-6; j_gene: TRBJ1-2; CDR3nt: TGTGCCAGCAGTTACTGGGACAGGGGGCGGGGATCGAGCTACACCTTC; CDR3aa: CASSYWDRGRGSSYTF
abundance: once; d_gene: TRBD2; v_gene: TRBV5-1; j_gene: TRBJ2-5; CDR3nt: TGCGCCAGCAGCGACCGACTAGCGGGGGGCTGGGAGACCCAGTACTTC; CDR3aa: CASSDRLAGGWETQYF
abundance: NA; d_gene: NA; v_gene: TRBV7-9; j_gene: TRBJ1-5; CDR3nt: TGTGCCAGCAGCTTAGATATTGAGGTCCCCGGGGGCAATCAGCCCCAGCATTTT; CDR3aa: CASSLDIEVPGGNQPQHF
abundance: NA; d_gene: NA; v_gene: TRBV11-2; j_gene: TRBJ2-3; CDR3nt: TGTGCCAGCAGTACAGGGAGGGCAGATACGCAGTATTTT; CDR3aa: CASSTGRADTQYF
abundance: NA; d_gene: TRBD1; v_gene: TRBV20-1; j_gene: TRBJ2-7; CDR3nt: TGCAGTGCTAGTCAGGGGGTATCCTCCTACGAGCAGTACTTC; CDR3aa: CSASQGVSSYEQYF
abundance: NA; d_gene: NA; v_gene: TRBV27; j_gene: TRBJ2-2; CDR3nt: TGTGCCAGCAGTTTATTGGGCAGGGATCCCGGGGAGCTGTTTTTT; CDR3aa: CASSLLGRDPGELFF
abundance: few; d_gene: TRBD2; v_gene: TRBV7-8; j_gene: TRBJ2-5; CDR3nt: TGTGCCAGCAGCTCCCTCTCGGGACTAGCGGGGAAAGAGACCCAGTACTTC; CDR3aa: CASSSLSGLAGKETQYF
abundance: many; d_gene: TRBD2; v_gene: TRBV15; j_gene: TRBJ2-1; CDR3nt: TGTGCCACCAGCCCCCGGACTAGCGGTAACAATGAGCAGTTCTTC; CDR3aa: CATSPRTSGNNEQFF
abundance: NA; d_gene: NA; v_gene: TRBV6-2/TRBV6-3; j_gene: TRBJ1-1; CDR3nt: TGTGCCAGCAGTTACGCGGGGCATCACACTGAAGCTTTCTTT; CDR3aa: CASSYAGHHTEAFF
abundance: NA; d_gene: NA; v_gene: TRBV3-1/TRBV3-2; j_gene: TRBJ2-1; CDR3nt: TGTGCCAGCAGCCCCCGACCCCGGGACATTCAGTTCTTC; CDR3aa: CASSPRPRDIQFF
abundance: NA; d_gene: TRBD2; v_gene: TRBV6-5; j_gene: TRBJ2-1; CDR3nt: TGTGCCGCGGGGGGGCTCGGGTACAATGAGCAGTTCTTC; CDR3aa: CAAGGLGYNEQFF
abundance: NA; d_gene: TRBD1; v_gene: TRBV24-1; j_gene: TRBJ2-2; CDR3nt: TGTGCCACCAGTGATCCGGGACAGGGATCCAACACCGGGGAGCTGTTTTTT; CDR3aa: CATSDPGQGSNTGELFF
abundance: NA; d_gene: TRBD2; v_gene: TRBV15; j_gene: TRBJ2-3; CDR3nt: TGTGCCACCAGCAAACTAGCGGGGAGCACAGATACGCAGTATTTT; CDR3aa: CATSKLAGSTDTQYF
abundance: NA; d_gene: NA; v_gene: TRBV7-3; j_gene: TRBJ2-2; CDR3nt: TGTGCCAGCAGCTTAGGGACTCCTAGGGCCACCGGGGAGCTGTTTTTT; CDR3aa: CASSLGTPRATGELFF
abundance: few; d_gene: NA; v_gene: TRBV5-8; j_gene: TRBJ1-6; CDR3nt: TGTGCCAGCAGCCCTCTGACCGCGGCTTCACCCCTCCACTTT; CDR3aa: CASSPLTAASPLHF
abundance: NA; d_gene: TRBD2; v_gene: TRBV19; j_gene: TRBJ2-1; CDR3nt: TGTGCCAGTAGTTCCCAGGGAGGGGCCGGTGAGCAGTTCTTC; CDR3aa: CASSSQGGAGEQFF
abundance: NA; d_gene: NA; v_gene: TRBV5-4; j_gene: TRBJ2-7; CDR3nt: TGTGCCAGCAGCTTTGACAGGCCCTACGAGCAGTACTTC; CDR3aa: CASSFDRPYEQYF
abundance: once; d_gene: TRBD2; v_gene: TRBV30; j_gene: TRBJ2-1; CDR3nt: TGTGCCTGGAGAGAAAGGACTAGCGGGGGGTTTGAGCAGTTCTTC; CDR3aa: CAWRERTSGGFEQFF
abundance: many; d_gene: NA; v_gene: TRBV7-7; j_gene: TRBJ2-2; CDR3nt: TGTGCTAGCAGCTTAGCAGGACACGCCAAAGACACCGGGGAGCTGTTTTTT; CDR3aa: CASSLAGHAKDTGELFF
abundance: NA; d_gene: TRBD1; v_gene: TRBV7-8; j_gene: TRBJ1-5; CDR3nt: TGTGCCAGCAGCCCGGGACAGGGGAAACATAGCAATCAGCCCCAGCATTTT; CDR3aa: CASSPGQGKHSNQPQHF
abundance: NA; d_gene: TRBD1; v_gene: TRBV2; j_gene: TRBJ1-2; CDR3nt: TGTGCCACGGACAGGCTGGGCTATGGCTACACCTTC; CDR3aa: CATDRLGYGYTF
abundance: few; d_gene: NA; v_gene: TRBV11-1; j_gene: TRBJ2-5; CDR3nt: TGTGCCAGCAGCTTGGGGCGGTACCAAGAGACCCAGTACTTC; CDR3aa: CASSLGRYQETQYF
abundance: NA; d_gene: NA; v_gene: TRBV5-8; j_gene: TRBJ2-2; CDR3nt: TGTGCCTCCGCGGCAGGGTCGACCGGGGAGCTGTTTTTT; CDR3aa: CASAAGSTGELFF